This T cell receptor (beta chain) comes out of a study of regulatory T cells in long-lasting Graves disease (dated by TCRdb to the early 2020s). Study-wide context: Patients with newly diagnosed Graves' disease had been on antithyroid drugs for under 3 months. Persistent Graves' disease patients were compared with newly diagnosed Graves' disease patients by peripheral blood TCR sequencing and RNA sequencing. The study was conducted in China and was registered as a clinical trial. A total of 33 samples underwent TCR sequencing, from some 13 patients with persistent Graves' disease and some 20 patients with newly diagnosed Graves' disease.

The library was made by multiplex PCR. Data came from an Illumina HiSeq 4000. TCR beta libraries were built with iRepertoire HTBI primers and Arm-PCR amplification of CDR3 regions. Before sequencing, the PCR products underwent gel purification. The source study handled its data this way. A total of roughly 67 TRBV and 14 TRBJ segments were identified across samples and were used for gene usage analysis of CDR3 amino acid clonotypes. COPE and FqMerger were used to merge the filtered high-quality paired reads into contigs. BLAST was used to align contigs to the IMGT TRBV, TRBD and TRBJ reference genes, and CDR3 was defined following IMGT. Clonotypes above 0.1% frequency were classified as highly expanded clones. Repertoire diversity was measured by Shannon entropy, and V-J evenness by the Gini coefficient. A clonotype was considered public if more than one individual shared it. The public reads were reanalyzed by TCRdb: fastp trimming at Q25, MiXCR alignment, in-frame beta chains only. Every distinct CDR3 protein forms one entry, paired with its most common genes and DNA. The V and J calls were determined by TCRdb, not by the authors. This sample is represented by fewer than 350,000 distinct CDR3 sequences; about 18% of them were singletons. Of the sample, about 36% falls within the top ten clones.

Broader findings and caveats from the paper: Lower TCR Shannon entropy and fewer highly expanded clones were observed in persistent Graves' disease patients than in newly diagnosed patients, which suggested clonal expansion. Preferential use of TRBV28, TRBJ1-2 and TRBJ2-5 was observed in persistent disease, whereas TRBV20-1 and TRBJ2-1 were favored in newly diagnosed disease. Peripheral blood alone was examined, since thyroid tissue, which constituted the primary lesion, could not be accessed. The small sample size was acknowledged by the authors as a limitation that may reduce accuracy. Only the TCR beta chain was sequenced and analyzed. Persistent patients shared more public clonotypes among themselves (over 2,500) than newly diagnosed patients did (approximately 900).

Per the germline V gene, SGHNT is the CDR1 and YENEEA is the CDR2. The germline ends are 6 bases apart after V is trimmed by 3 bases and J by 9 bases. From the cysteine up to the phenylalanine, the CDR3 has a length of 11 residues. The read is trimmed to its CDR3 DNA, 33 bases read in frame from base 1. The sample's time point label, in plain terms: newly diagnosed GD, antithyroid drugs for less than 3 months. For both TCR sequencing and RNA sequencing, RNA was extracted from PBMCs using TRIzol. The diagnosis of Graves' disease followed American Thyroid Association guidelines. Patients were recruited from an endocrinology department in Xi'an, China. Each patient gave roughly 8.4 milliliters of peripheral blood, collected in an EDTA anticoagulant tube. Ficoll Paque Plus density gradient separation was used to isolate PBMCs, and no additional T cell sorting was done. An Agilent 2100 Bioanalyzer and agarose gel were used to check RNA quality, while a NanoDrop 2000 measured RNA concentration.

The table lists this clonotype with a few counts. Its binding antigen is unknown. The input lacks base qualities; no much larger clone sits a single base away. The sample in question was peripheral blood mononuclear cells (PBMCs), obtained at new diagnosis, from a patient treated with antithyroid drugs. The TCR sequence derives from a female donor with Graves disease. The sequence links TRBV11-3 to TRBJ2-1, with no reliable assignment of the D segment. The CDR3 sequence is CASSFSSEQFF. Here is the DNA: TGTGCCAGCAGCTTTTCTAGTGAGCAGTTCTTC.